This T cell receptor (beta chain) was identified during a study of early T cells in non-severe SARS-CoV-2 infection. For the study at large: From unsorted whole blood, bulk RNA was sequenced, and the chains remained unpaired. General study points: Clonotype matching in VDJdb favored anti-spike CD8 responses and did not capture private and CD4 specificities.

From germline, CDR1 is SGHVS and CDR2 FNYEAQ. The CDR3 contains 14 residues. Trimming shortened V by 5 bases and J by 1 base, and 6 bases separated the two germline ends. This clonotype was detected only a few times. The antigen is undetermined. Attached unique molecular identifiers marked individual cDNA molecules. TCRdb reanalysed the 5' RACE reads using MiXCR and keeps one entry per CDR3 protein. Found here are some 35,000 distinct CDR3 sequences, 5% to 6% of them singletons; the top ten hold about 27%. This clonotype originated in an adult who was a healthcare worker with PCR-confirmed SARS-CoV-2 infection or an uninfected control (not recorded which). This chain uses TRBV7-6 with TRBJ2-6; D is uncertain. The material sequenced was whole blood. The CDR3 region is CASSLPSGANVLTF. For the CDR3, the DNA is TGTGCCAGCAGCCTCCCGTCTGGGGCCAACGTCCTGACTTTC.